This T cell receptor beta chain was recorded in a study of human T cells and chemical hapten exposure. Study as a whole: Donors were sensitized with 2% DPC on the upper inner arm. General observations from the study: Those TCRs sitting above 1 in 1000 frequency stayed the same with DPC sensitization.

This clonotype has ten or more counts. Its cognate antigen is unknown. Described time point: patch test 3, about 24 weeks after DPC sensitization. Treatment specified: therapeutic diphenylcyclopropenone sensitization with weekly scalp DPC. Alopecia patients between 18 and 70 years old and suitable for DPC were used as donors. With 2 bases removed from V and 5 bases from J, the gap between germline ends came to 13 bases. CDR3 size: 14 residues. Germline V CDR1 and CDR2: DFQATT, SNEGSKA (reference sequence). Authors' methods: Between 23,224 and 690,600 TCRs appeared in each sample, and the median stood at around 92,000. TCRdb passed the RACE reads through MiXCR, listing each CDR3 protein once. V and J calls and clone size were set by TCRdb, not the authors. The table lists about 190,000 distinct CDR3 sequences, about 25% of them singletons.

The sequenced sample was whole blood, obtained in connection with sensitization to the hapten diphenylcyclopropenone (DPC). J is TRBJ1-5 and V is TRBV20-1; perhaps TRBD1 as D (5 bases). This TCR came from a woman aged 40 to 50 with alopecia areata. Some clones in this sample may be carry-over from other donors' samples. The CDR3 coding sequence is TGCAGTGCTAGACAAGACAGTGGGTATCAGCCCCAGCATTTT. Translated: CSARQDSGYQPQHF.